One and the same sample provided the 30 T cell receptor beta chains below, sequenced in a study of CD8+CD57+ T cells in acquired aplastic anemia. TCR beta VDJ and CDR3 profiling used genomic DNA as template. TCRdb passed the reads through MiXCR, listing each CDR3 protein once. This table has approximately 380,000 distinct CDR3 sequences, approximately 70% appearing once. Material: sorted CD4+, CD8+, or CD8+CD57+ T cells (not recorded which) from PBMCs. These receptors were collected from a human donor in good health, serving as a control.

CDR3 sequence (DNA): TGTGCCAGCAGCGTAATGACTGGGCAGAAGGCATCCACCTTC. Its translation: CASSVMTGQKASTF. This chain connects TRBV11-3 to TRBJ1-2; D uncertain. V dropped 5 bases and J dropped 13 bases, with 23 bases sitting between them. The CDR3 spans 14 residues. CDR1 and CDR2 from the germline V gene are SGHNT and YENEEA.

This chain links TRBV12-3 or TRBV12-4 with TRBJ2-5; 7 nucleotides align to TRBD1. This CDR3 region has 14 residues. V dropped 6 bases and J dropped 1; count of bases not matched to a gene: 5. The chain's CDR3 is CASRPTGLQETQYF. In nucleotides, the CDR3 is TGTGCCAGCAGGCCGACAGGGCTCCAAGAGACCCAGTACTTC.

The chain employs TRBV19 and TRBJ1-5, with 7 bases lining up with TRBD1. The CDR3 is made up of 13 amino acids. V shed 4 bases, J shed 11 bases, and the junction held 8 bases outside the gene matches. Germline values: CDR1 LNHDA, CDR2 SQIVND (reference sequence). The CDR3 is CASSNNRGTAQHF. As DNA, the CDR3 is TGTGCCAGTAGTAACAACAGGGGTACGGCCCAGCATTTT.

This clonotype was seen repeatedly, ten times or more. The rearrangement joins TRBV19 to TRBJ1-2; 11 bases are a match to TRBD1. This CDR3 is 14 amino acids long. Unmatched junction bases numbered 4, after V lost 5 bases and J lost 5 bases. Germline CDR1 and CDR2: LNHDA and SQIVND (reference sequence). DNA for the CDR3: TGTGCCAGTAGTCCGGGACAGGGGGGGTATGGCTACACCTTC. Amino acid sequence: CASSPGQGGYGYTF.

On this clonotype itself: Because the CDR3 is missing its conserved closing phenylalanine or tryptophan, this is likely a read error. The chain uses TRBV7-9 and TRBJ1-3; weak D call: TRBD1 (5 bases). The end of the DNA fits TRBJ1-1 better, so the J call may be wrong. This CDR3 has 13 amino acids. Germline V gene data show CDR1 as SEHNR and CDR2 as FQNEAQ (reference sequence). CDR3 DNA sequence: TGTGCCAGCAGCTCAGACAGTGGCACTGCAGCTTTCTCT. It is translated as CASSSDSGTAAFS.

This clonotype was observed at least ten times. This sequence joins TRBV6-2 or TRBV6-3 and TRBJ1-2; D unresolved. The V gene's germline CDR1 is MNHEY and CDR2 SVGEGT. Trimming cost V 2 bases and J 3 bases, with 10 bases left between them. The CDR3 loop spans 14 amino acids. The CDR3 region is CASSYDWEDYGYTF. CDR3 DNA sequence: TGTGCCAGCAGTTACGATTGGGAGGACTATGGCTACACCTTC.

A word on this clonotype: Compared with germline, one end of the junction differs, possibly owing to a read error. The V gene is TRBV5-1, the J gene TRBJ1-1; D call uncertain. This CDR3 has 14 residues. The germline V gene encodes CDR1 SGHRS and CDR2 YFSETQ. This chain's CDR3 is CASSPGRGSASPFF. In DNA, the CDR3 is TGCGCCAGCAGTCCGGGGAGAGGGTCAGCCTCTCCCTTTTTT.

A remark on this clonotype: Without the conserved terminal phenylalanine or tryptophan, this CDR3 likely stems from a read error. The DNA is left out, because the CDR3 cannot be placed on it with certainty; the CDR3 is given as TCRdb lists it. This chain connects TRBV7-9 to TRBJ2-5; TRBD1 reflects the table's D call only, with no check against the DNA. The CDR3 is 13 amino acids long, termini counted. CDR1 and CDR2 from the germline V gene are SEHNR and FQNEAQ (reference sequence). This CDR3 reads CASSLHRGRTQYI.

Note on this clonotype: The germline gene is not matched at one end of the junction; a read error may be the cause. This chain joins TRBV9 and TRBJ1-1; possible D gene TRBD1, 6 bases. Germline loops: CDR1 SGDLS, CDR2 YYNGEE. This CDR3 region has 15 residues. CDR3 in DNA: TGTGCCAGCAGCTTGTCGGGTGGGGGCTGCACTCAAGCTTTCTTT. Encoded protein: CASSLSGGGCTQAFF. Combining the CDR3 with reference TRBV9 and TRBJ1-1 gives the whole variable domain DSGVTQTPKHLITATGQRVTLRCSPRSGDLSVYWYQQSLDQGLQFLIQYYNGEERAKGNILERFSAQQFPDLHSELNLSSLELGDSALYFCASSLSGGGCTQAFFGQGTRLTVV.

This clonotype occurred a few times. A read error may be the cause here, since a much bigger clone is one base away. The V gene is TRBV12-3 or TRBV12-4, the J gene TRBJ1-3, with a possible D match to TRBD1 (5 bases). Trimming shortened V by 6 bases and J by 7 bases, and 16 bases separated the two germline ends. The CDR3 has 14 residues. CDR3 sequence reads: CASSTTEKGNTIYF. The CDR3 bases are TGTGCCAGCAGCACGACAGAGAAGGGGAACACCATATATTTT.

At least ten counts were recorded for this clonotype. This chain links TRBV6-1 with TRBJ2-7; tentative D call: TRBD1 (5 bases). CDR3 length: 12 residues. Germline CDR1 reads MNHNS; CDR2 reads SASEGT. Trimming took 4 bases from V and 5 from J, leaving 9 bases between them. The CDR3 region has the DNA TGTGCCAGCAGTGCACAGGTGGACGAGCAGTACTTC. Its protein is CASSAQVDEQYF.

With respect to this clonotype: An end of the junction does not agree with germline; a read error may underlie this. The chain joins TRBV7-3 to TRBJ1-6; tentative D call: TRBD1 (6 bases). CDR3 size: 14 residues. CDR1 is SGHTA and CDR2 is FQGTGA in the germline V gene. The CDR3 is CASSDQGINPHEQF. The CDR3 DNA reads TGTGCCAGCAGCGACCAGGGGATTAATCCACACGAACAATTT.

With respect to this clonotype: Mismatch with germline at one junction end may stem from a read error. V is TRBV9 and J is TRBJ2-7, with D perhaps being TRBD1 or TRBD2 (5 bases each). Germline CDR1 reads SGDLS; CDR2 reads YYNGEE. This CDR3 has 13 residues. The CDR3 DNA reads TGTGCCAGCAGCGACCGGGACGTAGCCTACGAGCAGTTC. Its protein is CASSDRDVAYEQF. The entire variable domain, with the rest obtained from reference TRBV9 and TRBJ2-7, is as follows: DSGVTQTPKHLITATGQRVTLRCSPRSGDLSVYWYQQSLDQGLQFLIQYYNGEERAKGNILERFSAQQFPDLHSELNLSSLELGDSALYFCASSDRDVAYEQFGPGTRLTVT.

This clonotype has more than one count but fewer than ten. The chain employs TRBV19 and TRBJ1-3, with 7 positions matching TRBD1. Unmatched junction bases numbered 9, after V lost 5 bases and J lost 2 bases. The CDR3 has 16 residues. Germline CDR1 LNHDA, CDR2 SQIVND (reference sequence). The CDR3 loop is CASSSQGKGAGNTIYF. The CDR3 nucleotides are TGTGCCAGTAGTTCACAGGGGAAGGGGGCTGGAAACACCATATATTTT.

This chain uses TRBV7-2 with TRBJ1-6; tentatively, D is TRBD1 (5 bases). Trimming took 4 bases from V and 5 from J, leaving 9 bases between them. The CDR3 has 14 residues. Germline CDR1 is SGHTA and CDR2 is FQGNSA. The CDR3 nucleotides read TGTGCCAGCAGCTCATGGGGGGATAATTCACCCCTCCACTTT. Encoded protein: CASSSWGDNSPLHF. Using reference TRBV7-2 and TRBJ1-6 for the parts outside the CDR3, the full variable domain is GAGVSQSPSNKVTEKGKDVELRCDPISGHTALYWYRQSLGQGLEFLIYFQGNSAPDKSGLPSDRFSAERTGGSVSTLTIQRTQQEDSAVYLCASSSWGDNSPLHFGNGTRLTVT.

On this clonotype: A much larger clone lies a single base off, so this may be a read error. The chain has TRBV9 and TRBJ2-5, with D perhaps TRBD1 (6 bases). There are 14 residues in the CDR3. The V gene lost 4 bases and the J gene lost 6 bases, with 16 bases spanning the gap. Germline V gene data show CDR1 as SGDLS and CDR2 as YYNGEE. The CDR3 is CASSSPPQGKTQYF. In DNA, the CDR3 is TGTGCCAGCAGCAGTCCACCTCAGGGGAAGACCCAGTACTTC.

The rearrangement uses TRBV11-2 and TRBJ2-1; D remains unclear. Germline CDR1 SGHAT, CDR2 FQNNGV. The CDR3 is 15 amino acids. V was shortened by 1 base and J by 3 bases, with 10 bases between the two germline ends. The CDR3 reads CASSLGRGLYNEQFF. Here the CDR3 DNA reads TGTGCCAGCAGCTTAGGGCGAGGTCTCTACAATGAGCAGTTCTTC.

Regarding this clonotype: Since the CDR3 does not end with the conserved phenylalanine or tryptophan, this likely comes from a read error. The limits of the CDR3 on the DNA are not certain, so only TCRdb's listed CDR3 is given. The chain employs TRBV29-1 and TRBJ1-2. Per germline, CDR1 SQVTM and CDR2 ANQGSEA. The CDR3 spans 11 amino acids, including both terminal residues. CDR3 region: CSATLQYDYTY.

Regarding this clonotype: A junction boundary mismatches the germline segment, possibly from a read error. V is TRBV7-2 and J is TRBJ2-1; TRBD2 matches at 10 bases. The germline V gene has CDR1 SGHTA and CDR2 FQGNSA. The CDR3 loop spans 16 amino acids. This chain's CDR3 is CASSLSGGGFYNKQFF. The CDR3 DNA reads as TGTGCCAGCAGCTTGAGCGGGGGGGGATTCTACAATAAGCAGTTCTTC.

The chain combines TRBV15 with TRBJ2-3; the match to TRBD2 covers 11 bases. The V segment lost 0 bases and the J segment 0 bases; nucleotides outside the gene matches: 2. Germline CDR1 LNHNV, CDR2 YYDKDF (reference sequence). The CDR3 runs 17 residues. The DNA of the CDR3 is TGTGCCACCAGCAGAGATAGCGGGGGGGCTAGCACAGATACGCAGTATTTT. Translated: CATSRDSGGASTDTQYF.

The rearrangement joins TRBV7-3 to TRBJ2-7; D might be TRBD1 or TRBD2, each matching 5 bases. This CDR3 contains 14 residues. CDR1 is SGHTA and CDR2 is FQGTGA in the germline V gene. Between the trimmed V and J ends, which lost 5 bases and 5 bases, there was a span of 16 bases. The CDR3 DNA follows: TGTGCCAGCAGCGCGTCGGGGCTAGTCGACGAGCAGTACTTC. It is translated as CASSASGLVDEQYF.

The gene calls are TRBV7-8 and TRBJ2-3; 8 nucleotides align to TRBD1. The CDR3 consists of 11 residues. The germline CDR1 and CDR2 sequences are SGHVS and FQNEAQ. The V segment lost 5 bases and the J segment 9 bases; nucleotides outside the gene matches: 1. The DNA for the CDR3 is TGTGCCAGCAGCCGGACAGGGACGCAGTATTTT. Translating it yields CASSRTGTQYF.

This chain links TRBV7-2 with TRBJ2-7; the match to TRBD1 covers 8 bases. J was trimmed by 3 bases and V by 1 base; bases with no gene match: 5. This CDR3 is built from 15 residues. The germline V gene has CDR1 SGHTA and CDR2 FQGNSA. CDR3 DNA sequence: TGTGCCAGCAGCTTAGGCGCCAGGGGGCACTACGAGCAGTACTTC. Amino acid sequence: CASSLGARGHYEQYF.

The J gene is TRBJ1-1, the V gene TRBV7-9; perhaps TRBD1 as D (6 bases). Deletions cut 5 bases from V and 14 bases from J, with 24 bases between. Per germline, CDR1 SEHNR and CDR2 FQNEAQ (reference sequence). The CDR3 is 14 residues long. The CDR3 spells CASSVHRDNEQYFF. CDR3 sequence (DNA): TGTGCCAGCAGCGTGCACAGGGACAACGAGCAGTACTTCTTT. Full variable domain (outside the CDR3, taken from reference TRBV7-9 and TRBJ1-1): DTGVSQNPRHKITKRGQNVTFRCDPISEHNRLYWYRQTLGQGPEFLTYFQNEAQLEKSRLLSDRFSAERPKGSFSTLEIQRTEQGDSAMYLCASSVHRDNEQYFFGQGTRLTVV.

The chain joins TRBV5-4 to TRBJ1-2; TRBD1 might be the D (5 bases). Germline V gene lookup returns CDR1 SGHNT and CDR2 YYREEE (reference sequence). This CDR3 region has 14 residues. V was pared by 5 bases and J by 6 bases, with 17 bases between. CDR3 region: CASSFAGLIHGYTF. The CDR3 DNA reads TGTGCCAGCAGTTTCGCGGGACTTATCCATGGCTACACCTTC.

Of note for this clonotype: The junction and the germline gene differ at one end; a read error may be behind it. The rearrangement links TRBV10-1 to TRBJ1-6; D gene unclear. CDR3 length: 12 residues. Per the germline V gene, CDR1 is WNHNN and CDR2 is SYGVQD (reference sequence). CDR3 sequence reads: CASGSYASPLAF. The DNA of the CDR3 is TGCGCCAGCGGGTCTTATGCTTCACCCCTCGCCTTC.

Ten or more counts support this clonotype. V gene TRBV7-3 combines with J gene TRBJ2-3; 13 nucleotides line up with TRBD2. Germline CDR1 is SGHTA and CDR2 is FQGTGA. V shed 5 bases and J 7 bases; nucleotides not matched to a gene: 9. The CDR3 length is 16 residues. The CDR3 DNA follows: TGTGCCAGCAGCCCCAAGACTAGCGGGGGGCGAAATACGCAGTATTTT. As protein: CASSPKTSGGRNTQYF.

The chain employs TRBV6-2 or TRBV6-3 and TRBJ2-3; D may be TRBD2 (7 bases). CDR1 is MNHEY and CDR2 is SVGEGT in the germline V gene. CDR3 size: 15 residues. Trimming took off 2 bases at V and 5 bases at J, with 14 bases between the two ends. CDR3 in amino acids: CASSYAGAVEDTQYF. Here the CDR3 DNA reads TGTGCCAGCAGTTACGCGGGGGCAGTGGAAGATACGCAGTATTTT.

This clonotype was observed many times. The chain is built from TRBV7-9 and TRBJ1-4; maybe TRBD1 (5 bases). V was shortened by 2 bases and J by 7 bases, with 11 bases between the two germline ends. There are 14 residues in the CDR3. CDR1 SEHNR and CDR2 FQNEAQ come from the germline V gene (reference sequence). The CDR3 nucleotides read TGTGCCAGCAGCTTACGAGCCCAGGGTGAAAAACTGTTTTTT. Protein: CASSLRAQGEKLFF.

This chain uses TRBV2 with TRBJ1-5, with 10 bases identical to TRBD1. The V gene's germline CDR1 is SNHLY and CDR2 FYNNEI. This CDR3 region has 15 residues. J was trimmed by 2 bases and V by 6 bases; bases with no gene match: 4. The CDR3 sequence: CASSGTGAGNQPQHF. The CDR3 bases are TGTGCCAGCAGCGGGACAGGGGCGGGCAATCAGCCCCAGCATTTT.